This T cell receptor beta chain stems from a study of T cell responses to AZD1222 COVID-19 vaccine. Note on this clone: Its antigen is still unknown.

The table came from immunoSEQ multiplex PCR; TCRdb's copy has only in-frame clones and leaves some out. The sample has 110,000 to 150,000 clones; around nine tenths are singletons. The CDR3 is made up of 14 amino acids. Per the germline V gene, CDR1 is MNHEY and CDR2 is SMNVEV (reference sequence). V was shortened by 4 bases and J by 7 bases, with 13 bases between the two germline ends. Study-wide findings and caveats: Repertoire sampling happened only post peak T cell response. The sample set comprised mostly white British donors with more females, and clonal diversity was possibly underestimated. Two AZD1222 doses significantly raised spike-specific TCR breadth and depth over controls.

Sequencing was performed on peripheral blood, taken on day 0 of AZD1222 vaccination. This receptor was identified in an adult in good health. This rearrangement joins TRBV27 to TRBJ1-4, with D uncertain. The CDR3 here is CASSSSAVSEKLFF. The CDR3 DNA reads TGTGCCAGCAGTTCATCTGCGGTGAGTGAAAAACTGTTTTTT.